The sequence of this T cell receptor beta chain was determined in a study of a mutant IDH1 vaccine in newly diagnosed glioma. Study overall: Visits designated V12 and V13 were conducted at weeks 35 and 47, respectively. Study-wide findings and caveats: Evidence of vaccine-induced immune responses was documented in around 93% of patients.

Points on this clone: Antigen: not known.

The germline gives CDR1 GTSNPN, CDR2 SVGIG (reference sequence). V shed 5 bases, J shed 4 bases, and the junction held 4 bases outside the gene matches. CDR3 length equals 13 residues. Time point here: week 47, end of study. Vaccine doses each comprised 300 ug of mutant IDH1 20-mer peptide, with topical imiquimod. The method was immunoSEQ multiplex PCR; TCRdb's version includes in-frame clones alone and lacks a portion of them. The sample shows approximately 50,000 clones, roughly four fifths of them seen only once. The V gene is TRBV30, the J gene TRBJ1-4; TRBD1 agrees at 7 bases. The source of this sequence is a woman aged 45-65 years with glioma. This specimen was PBMCs, taken from a glioma patient whose treatment included an IDH1 peptide vaccine. The CDR3 here is CAWATGSNEKLFF. CDR3 coding DNA: TGTGCCTGGGCGACAGGGAGTAATGAAAAACTGTTTTTT.